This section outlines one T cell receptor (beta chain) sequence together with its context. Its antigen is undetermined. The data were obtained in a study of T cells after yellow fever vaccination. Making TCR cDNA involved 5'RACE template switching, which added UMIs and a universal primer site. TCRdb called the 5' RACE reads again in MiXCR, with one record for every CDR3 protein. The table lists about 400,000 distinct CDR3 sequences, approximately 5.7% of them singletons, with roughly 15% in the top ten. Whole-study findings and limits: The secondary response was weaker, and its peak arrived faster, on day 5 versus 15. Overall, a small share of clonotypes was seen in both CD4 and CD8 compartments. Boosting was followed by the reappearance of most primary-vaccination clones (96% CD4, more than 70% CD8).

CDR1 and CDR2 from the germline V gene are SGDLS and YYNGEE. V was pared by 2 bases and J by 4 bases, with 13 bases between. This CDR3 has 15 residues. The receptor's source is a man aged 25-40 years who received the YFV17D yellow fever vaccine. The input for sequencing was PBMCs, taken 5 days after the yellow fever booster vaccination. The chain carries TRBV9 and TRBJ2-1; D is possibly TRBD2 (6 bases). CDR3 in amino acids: CASSVASGFYNEQFF. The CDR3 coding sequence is TGTGCCAGCAGCGTGGCCAGCGGGTTTTACAATGAGCAGTTCTTC.